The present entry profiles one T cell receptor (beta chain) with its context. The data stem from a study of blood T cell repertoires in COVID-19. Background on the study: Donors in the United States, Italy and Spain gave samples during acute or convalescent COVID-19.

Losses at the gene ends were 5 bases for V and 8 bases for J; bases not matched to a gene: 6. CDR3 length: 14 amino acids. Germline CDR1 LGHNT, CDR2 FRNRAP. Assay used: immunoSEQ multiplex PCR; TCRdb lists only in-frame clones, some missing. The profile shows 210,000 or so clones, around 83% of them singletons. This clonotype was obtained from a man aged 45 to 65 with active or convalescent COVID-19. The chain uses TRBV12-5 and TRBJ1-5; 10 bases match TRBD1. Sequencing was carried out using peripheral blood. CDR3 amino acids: CASGQGTGEKPQHF. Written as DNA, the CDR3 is TGTGCTAGTGGTCAGGGGACAGGGGAAAAGCCCCAGCATTTT. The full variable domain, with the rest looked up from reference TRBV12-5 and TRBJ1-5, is DARVTQTPRHKVTEMGQEVTMRCQPILGHNTVFWYRQTMMQGLELLAYFRNRAPLDDSGMPKDRFSAEMPDATLATLKIQPSEPRDSAVYFCASGQGTGEKPQHFGDGTRLSIL.